Listed here are 18 T cell receptor beta chains from one sample, sequenced in a study of Graves' ophthalmopathy and Graves' hyperthyroidism. Amplified TCR beta CDR3 regions were obtained using RNA transcripts as template. HTBI primers were used in a first-round RT-PCR, which preceded a second-round multiplex PCR. TCRdb analysed the multiplex PCR reads with MiXCR anew, one entry per CDR3 protein. The sample has a few hundred thousand distinct CDR3 sequences; roughly 40% are singletons. Source material: peripheral blood or thyroid tissue (not recorded which). The receptors were sampled from an adult man with Graves' hyperthyroidism.

With respect to this clonotype: A single base separates this from a much larger clone, so it may be a read error. This chain links TRBV6-1 with TRBJ2-5, with TRBD1 matching over 8 bases. After removal of 4 bases from V and 5 bases from J, the junction contained 6 bases not matched to a gene. CDR3 length equals 14 residues. Germline V CDR1 and CDR2: MNHNS, SASEGT. CDR3 amino acids: CASSGRGLEETQYF. The CDR3 nucleotides are TGTGCCAGCAGTGGCAGGGGGCTCGAGGAGACCCAGTACTTC.

This clonotype appeared many times. The gene calls are TRBV5-1 and TRBJ1-5; no definite D call. This CDR3 has 14 residues. The germline V gene encodes CDR1 SGHRS and CDR2 YFSETQ. The V and J ends lost 3 bases and 0 bases respectively, with 7 bases between them. DNA of the CDR3: TGCGCCAGCAGCTCGGGAGATAGCAATCAGCCCCAGCATTTT. This gives the protein CASSSGDSNQPQHF.

The chain employs TRBV24-1 and TRBJ2-1; 8 bases line up with TRBD2. V shed 6 bases, J shed 9 bases, and the junction held 9 bases outside the gene matches. Germline assignment: CDR1 KGHDR and CDR2 SFDVKD. The CDR3 has 14 amino acids. Here the CDR3 DNA reads TGTGCCACCAGTTACAGCGGGAGAGTCAGTGAGCAGTTCTTC. Translating gives CATSYSGRVSEQFF.

This clonotype was counted many times. The genes are TRBV20-1 and TRBJ1-3, with 8 bases lining up with TRBD1. The germline CDR1 and CDR2 sequences are DFQATT and SNEGSKA (reference sequence). The CDR3 has 16 residues. J was trimmed by 4 bases and V by 0 bases; bases with no gene match: 8. CDR3 nucleotides: TGCAGTGCTAGAGACTTACTCAGGGGGCGCGGAAACACCATATATTTT. Translated: CSARDLLRGRGNTIYF.

This clonotype came up a few times. A clone one base away is much larger, so this may be a read error. The chain combines TRBV7-8 with TRBJ2-5, with D tentatively TRBD2 (5 bases). The CDR3 length is 17 residues. Germline V lookup: CDR1 SGHVS, CDR2 FQNEAQ. The germline V and J ends were trimmed by 1 base and 3 bases, with 18 bases remaining between them. The CDR3 loop is CASSLVMSGRPKETQYF. The CDR3 DNA is TGTGCCAGCAGCTTAGTTATGTCGGGAAGGCCTAAAGAGACCCAGTACTTC.

As concerns this clonotype: This sequence may be a read error, since a much larger clone differs from it by one base. The chain links TRBV2 to TRBJ2-7; 8 bases are a match to TRBD1. J lost 4 bases, V lost 5 bases, and 7 bases had no gene match. The CDR3 totals 14 residues. CDR1 and CDR2 from the germline V gene are SNHLY and FYNNEI. CDR3 in DNA: TGTGCCAGCAGTATCGGACAGGGACGATACGAGCAGTACTTC. Translated, it gives CASSIGQGRYEQYF.

On this clonotype itself: Germline is not matched at one junction end, which may reflect a read error. The chain employs TRBV7-9 and TRBJ1-4; D not certain. Germline values: CDR1 SEHNR, CDR2 FQNEAQ (reference sequence). CDR3 length: 13 residues. The CDR3 spells CASSLEGREKLSF. In DNA form, the CDR3 reads TGTGCCAGCAGCTTGGAGGGTCGTGAAAAACTGTCTTTT.

This clonotype was counted a few times. V gene TRBV2 combines with J gene TRBJ2-5; perhaps TRBD2 as D (5 bases). The CDR3 runs 13 residues. Trimming took 5 bases from V and 5 from J, leaving 12 bases between them. Germline V gene sequence: CDR1 SNHLY, CDR2 FYNNEI. CDR3 sequence reads: CASSPSRWETQYF. For the CDR3, the DNA is TGTGCCAGCAGTCCTAGCCGCTGGGAGACCCAGTACTTC.

The chain carries TRBV20-1 and TRBJ1-4, with 9 bases that match TRBD1. This CDR3 has 15 residues. Trimming at V came to 6 bases and at J to 6 bases, leaving 11 bases not matched to a gene. Germline V gene lookup returns CDR1 DFQATT and CDR2 SNEGSKA (reference sequence). This CDR3 is CSAIGQGLFDEKLFF. The CDR3 DNA sequence: TGCAGTGCCATCGGACAGGGGTTGTTTGATGAAAAACTGTTTTTT.

This chain joins TRBV20-1 and TRBJ2-5, with TRBD2 matching 11 bases. CDR3 size: 19 residues. V gave up 6 bases and J gave up 2 bases; unmatched junction bases: 20. Germline assignment: CDR1 DFQATT and CDR2 SNEGSKA (reference sequence). The CDR3 DNA reads as TGCAGTGCCATCCCCAGACTAGCGGGGACTACCGCCCGACAAGAGACCCAGTACTTC. Protein: CSAIPRLAGTTARQETQYF.

The chain links TRBV6-9 to TRBJ2-2, with a tentative D call TRBD1 (5 bases). Germline V gives CDR1 MNHGY, CDR2 SVAAGI. The CDR3 sequence is 14 residues long. V was pared by 6 bases and J by 3 bases, with 11 bases between. The DNA of the CDR3 is TGTGCCAGCAGGGCGACAGAGGACACCGGGGAGCTGTTTTTT. The encoded protein is CASRATEDTGELFF.

This clonotype was detected many times. The gene calls are TRBV12-3 or TRBV12-4 and TRBJ1-5; 7 bases align to TRBD1. There are 14 residues in the CDR3. J lost 6 bases, V lost 5 bases, and 7 bases had no gene match. CDR3 amino acids: CASSPTGAAQPQHF. The CDR3 DNA follows: TGTGCCAGCAGTCCAACAGGGGCGGCTCAGCCCCAGCATTTT.

This clonotype was seen many times. The chain is built from TRBV10-3 and TRBJ1-5; D uncertain. CDR3 length: 13 residues. Germline CDR1 ENHRY, CDR2 SYGVKD. V dropped 2 bases and J dropped 3 bases, with 5 bases sitting between them. CDR3 amino acids: CAISEDTNQPQHF. CDR3 nucleotide sequence: TGTGCCATCAGTGAGGACACCAATCAGCCCCAGCATTTT.

This clonotype was seen repeatedly, ten times or more. The genes are TRBV10-3 and TRBJ2-2, with D maybe TRBD1 (6 bases). Trimming left V 2 bases short and J 7 bases short, with 8 bases between. CDR3 length: 13 amino acids. Germline values: CDR1 ENHRY, CDR2 SYGVKD. CDR3 amino acids: CAISEDRNGELFF. The CDR3 DNA is TGTGCCATCAGTGAGGACAGGAACGGGGAGCTGTTTTTT.

V usage is TRBV6-1 and J usage is TRBJ1-2; unclear D gene. The V and J ends lost 6 bases and 5 bases respectively, with 16 bases between them. The CDR3 spans 14 residues. Germline V gene sequence: CDR1 MNHNS, CDR2 SASEGT. The CDR3 DNA sequence: TGTGCCAGCAGCCCCTCCGGGGAGATTTATGGCTACACCTTC. Protein: CASSPSGEIYGYTF.

This clonotype was recorded many times. The chain recombines TRBV12-3 or TRBV12-4 with TRBJ1-4; 9 bases align to TRBD1. With 4 bases clipped from V and 8 bases from J, the junction kept 5 bases outside the gene matches. There are 14 residues in the CDR3. The CDR3 region is CASSSSGTGEKLFF. CDR3 bases: TGTGCCAGCAGTTCCTCCGGGACAGGGGAAAAACTGTTTTTT.

This clonotype was recorded at least ten times. This sequence joins TRBV2 and TRBJ2-5; tentative D call: TRBD2 (5 bases). V was trimmed by 3 bases and J by 2 bases, leaving 7 bases between them. The CDR3 covers 13 residues. Germline-derived CDR1 and CDR2 are SNHLY and FYNNEI. The CDR3 DNA follows: TGTGCCAGCAGTGACCCGGGGCAAGAGACCCAGTACTTC. Its translation: CASSDPGQETQYF.

This clonotype was found many times. The chain couples TRBV7-2 to TRBJ2-7; D uncertain. The germline gives CDR1 SGHTA, CDR2 FQGNSA. Trimming stripped 1 base from V and 5 bases from J, with 9 bases between. There are 13 residues in the CDR3. The CDR3 sequence is CASSLGGFDEQYF. CDR3 coding DNA: TGTGCCAGCAGCTTAGGAGGATTCGACGAGCAGTACTTC.